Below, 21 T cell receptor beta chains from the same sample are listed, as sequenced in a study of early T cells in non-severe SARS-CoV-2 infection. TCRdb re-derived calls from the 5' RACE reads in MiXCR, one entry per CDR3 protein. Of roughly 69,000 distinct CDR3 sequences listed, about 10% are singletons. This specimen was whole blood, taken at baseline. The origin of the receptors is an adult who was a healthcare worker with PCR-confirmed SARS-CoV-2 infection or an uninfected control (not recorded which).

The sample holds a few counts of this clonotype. The CDR3 loop reads CSARDHKTSGRADNEQFF. In nucleotides, the CDR3 is TGCAGTGCTAGGGACCATAAGACTAGCGGGAGGGCCGACAATGAGCAGTTCTTC. V and J are TRBV20-1 and TRBJ2-1, with 14 positions matching TRBD2. The germline CDR1 and CDR2 sequences are DFQATT and SNEGSKA (reference sequence). With 3 bases clipped from V and 5 bases from J, the junction kept 12 bases outside the gene matches. This CDR3 is built from 18 residues.

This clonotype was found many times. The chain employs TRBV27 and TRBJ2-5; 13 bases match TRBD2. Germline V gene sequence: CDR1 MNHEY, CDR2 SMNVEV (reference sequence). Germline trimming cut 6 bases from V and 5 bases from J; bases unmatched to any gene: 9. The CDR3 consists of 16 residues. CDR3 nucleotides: TGTGCCAGCAGAAAACTAGCGGGAGGGCCTCGGGAGACCCAGTACTTC. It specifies CASRKLAGGPRETQYF.

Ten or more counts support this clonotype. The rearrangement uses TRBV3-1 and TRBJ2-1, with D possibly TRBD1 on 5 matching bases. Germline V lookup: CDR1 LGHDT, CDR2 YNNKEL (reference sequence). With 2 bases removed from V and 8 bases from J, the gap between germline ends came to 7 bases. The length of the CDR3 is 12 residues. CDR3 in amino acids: CASSQQGDEQFF. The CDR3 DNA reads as TGTGCCAGCAGCCAACAGGGCGATGAGCAGTTCTTC.

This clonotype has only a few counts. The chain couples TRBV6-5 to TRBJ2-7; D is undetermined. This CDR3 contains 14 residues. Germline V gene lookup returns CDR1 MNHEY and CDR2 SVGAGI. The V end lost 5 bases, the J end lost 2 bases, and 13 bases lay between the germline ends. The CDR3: CASSIQWSAYEQYF. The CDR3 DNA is TGTGCCAGCAGTATACAGTGGTCGGCCTACGAGCAGTACTTC.

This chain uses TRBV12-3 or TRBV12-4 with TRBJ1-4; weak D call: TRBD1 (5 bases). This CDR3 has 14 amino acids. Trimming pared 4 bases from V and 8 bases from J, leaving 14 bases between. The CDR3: CASSSPGTREKLFF. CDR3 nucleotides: TGTGCCAGCAGTTCACCAGGGACGAGAGAAAAACTGTTTTTT.

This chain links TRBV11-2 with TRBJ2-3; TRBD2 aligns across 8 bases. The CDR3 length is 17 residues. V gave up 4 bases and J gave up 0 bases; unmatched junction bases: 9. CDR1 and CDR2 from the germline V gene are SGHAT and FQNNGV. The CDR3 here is CASSWGFTSGSTDTQYF. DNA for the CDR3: TGTGCCAGCAGCTGGGGTTTCACTAGCGGTAGCACAGATACGCAGTATTTT.

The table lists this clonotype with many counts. CDR3 DNA: TGCGCCAGCAGCGATAGCGGGAGCTACGAGCAGTACTTC. It specifies CASSDSGSYEQYF. The chain links TRBV10-1 to TRBJ2-7; 9 bases agree with TRBD2. This CDR3 region has 13 residues. V gave up 6 bases and J gave up 3 bases; unmatched junction bases: 3. CDR1 is WNHNN, CDR2 SYGVQD, per germline (reference sequence).

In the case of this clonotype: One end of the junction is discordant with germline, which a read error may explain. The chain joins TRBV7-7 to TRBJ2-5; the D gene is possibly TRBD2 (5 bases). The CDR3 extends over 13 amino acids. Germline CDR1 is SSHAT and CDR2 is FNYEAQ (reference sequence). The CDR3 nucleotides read TGTGCTAGCAGCTTTGGACTGGGGGAGACCCAGTACTTC. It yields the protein CASSFGLGETQYF.

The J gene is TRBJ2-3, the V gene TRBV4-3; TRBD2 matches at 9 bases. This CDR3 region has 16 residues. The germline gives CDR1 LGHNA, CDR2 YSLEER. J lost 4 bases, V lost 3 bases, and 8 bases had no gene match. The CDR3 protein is CASSQSASGMPDTQYF. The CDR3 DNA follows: TGCGCCAGCAGCCAGTCTGCTAGCGGGATGCCAGATACGCAGTATTTT.

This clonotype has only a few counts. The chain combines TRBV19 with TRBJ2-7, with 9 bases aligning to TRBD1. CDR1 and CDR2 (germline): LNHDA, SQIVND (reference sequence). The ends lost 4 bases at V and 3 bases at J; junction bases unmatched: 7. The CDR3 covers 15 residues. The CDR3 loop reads CASSTTGGVYYEQYF. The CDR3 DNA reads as TGTGCCAGTAGTACGACAGGGGGGGTTTACTACGAGCAGTACTTC.

CDR3 in DNA: TGTGCCACCCGTGCGAGCAATCAGCCCCAGCATTTT. It translates to CATRASNQPQHF. The chain couples TRBV19 to TRBJ1-5, with D hard to call. Germline V gene sequence: CDR1 LNHDA, CDR2 SQIVND (reference sequence). CDR3 length: 12 residues. V lost 10 bases and J lost 1, with 8 bases in between. The full variable domain, rest sourced from reference TRBV19 and TRBJ1-5, is DGGITQSPKYLFRKEGQNVTLSCEQNLNHDAMYWYRQDPGQGLRLIYYSQIVNDFQKGDIAEGYSVSREKKESFPLTVTSAQKNPTAFYLCATRASNQPQHFGDGTRLSIL.

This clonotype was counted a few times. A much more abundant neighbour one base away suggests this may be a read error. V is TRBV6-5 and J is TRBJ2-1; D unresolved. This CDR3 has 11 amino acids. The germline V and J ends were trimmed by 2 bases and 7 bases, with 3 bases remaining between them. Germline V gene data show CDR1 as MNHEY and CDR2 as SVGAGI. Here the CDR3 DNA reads TGTGCCAGCAGTTACGAGAATGAGCAGTTCTTC. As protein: CASSYENEQFF.

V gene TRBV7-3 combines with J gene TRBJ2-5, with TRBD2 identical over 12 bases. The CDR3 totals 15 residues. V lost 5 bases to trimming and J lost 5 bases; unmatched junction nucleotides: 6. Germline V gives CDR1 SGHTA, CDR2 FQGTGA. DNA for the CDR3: TGTGCCAGCAGCCTACGACTAGCGGGAGATGAGACCCAGTACTTC. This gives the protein CASSLRLAGDETQYF.

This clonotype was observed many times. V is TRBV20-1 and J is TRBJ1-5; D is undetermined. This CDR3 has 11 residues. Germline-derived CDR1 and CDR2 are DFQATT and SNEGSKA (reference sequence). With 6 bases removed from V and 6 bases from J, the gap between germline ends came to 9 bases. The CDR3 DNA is TGCAGTGCACAGACCATTCAGCCCCAGCATTTT. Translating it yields CSAQTIQPQHF.

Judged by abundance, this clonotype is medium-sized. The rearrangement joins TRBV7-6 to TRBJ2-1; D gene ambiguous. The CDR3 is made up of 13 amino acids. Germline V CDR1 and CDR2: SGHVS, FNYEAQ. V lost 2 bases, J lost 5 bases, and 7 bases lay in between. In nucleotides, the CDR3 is TGTGCCAGCAGCTTAAGGATTGACAATGAGCAGTTCTTC. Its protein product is CASSLRIDNEQFF.

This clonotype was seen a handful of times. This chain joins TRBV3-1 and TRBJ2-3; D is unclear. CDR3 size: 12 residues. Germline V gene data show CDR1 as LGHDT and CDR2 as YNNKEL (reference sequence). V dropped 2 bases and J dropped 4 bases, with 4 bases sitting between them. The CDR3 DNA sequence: TGTGCCAGCAGCCAAAGTGCAGATACGCAGTATTTT. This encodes CASSQSADTQYF.

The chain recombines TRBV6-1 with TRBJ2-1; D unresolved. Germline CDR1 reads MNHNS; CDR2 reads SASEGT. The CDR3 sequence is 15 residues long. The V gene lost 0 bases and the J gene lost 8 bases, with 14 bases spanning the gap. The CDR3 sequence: CASSEALRASDEQFF. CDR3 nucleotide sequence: TGTGCCAGCAGTGAAGCGCTCAGAGCTTCCGATGAGCAGTTCTTC.

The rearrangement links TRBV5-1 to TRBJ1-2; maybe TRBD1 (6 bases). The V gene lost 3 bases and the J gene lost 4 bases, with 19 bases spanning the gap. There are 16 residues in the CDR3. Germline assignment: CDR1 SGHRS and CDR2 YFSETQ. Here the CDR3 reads CASSSEKRSDSYGYTF. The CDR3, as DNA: TGCGCCAGCAGCTCCGAAAAAAGATCGGACAGCTATGGCTACACCTTC.

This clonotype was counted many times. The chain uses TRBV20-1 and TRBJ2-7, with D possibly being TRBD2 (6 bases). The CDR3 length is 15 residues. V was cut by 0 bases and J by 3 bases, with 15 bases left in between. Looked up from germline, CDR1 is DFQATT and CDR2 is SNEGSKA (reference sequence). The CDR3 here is CSARDSRRAFYEQYF. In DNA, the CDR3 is TGCAGTGCTAGAGACTCACGGAGGGCCTTCTACGAGCAGTACTTC.

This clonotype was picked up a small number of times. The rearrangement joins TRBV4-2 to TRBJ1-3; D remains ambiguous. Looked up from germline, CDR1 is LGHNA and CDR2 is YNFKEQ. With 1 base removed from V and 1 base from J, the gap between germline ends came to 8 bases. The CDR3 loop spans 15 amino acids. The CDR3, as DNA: TGTGCCAGCAGCCAAGTCGTCGTTTCTGGAAACACCATATATTTT. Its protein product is CASSQVVVSGNTIYF.

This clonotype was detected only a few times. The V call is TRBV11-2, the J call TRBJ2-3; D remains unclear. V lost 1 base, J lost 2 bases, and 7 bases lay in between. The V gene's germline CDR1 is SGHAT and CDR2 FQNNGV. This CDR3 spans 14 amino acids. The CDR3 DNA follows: TGTGCCAGCAGCTTAGTAGACACCACAGATACGCAGTATTTT. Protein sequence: CASSLVDTTDTQYF.